The 23 T cell receptor beta chains reported below all come from one sample, sequenced in a study of T cell responses to AZD1222 COVID-19 vaccine. Some clones are missing from TCRdb's copy, which holds only in-frame ones; the method was immunoSEQ multiplex PCR. The data contain 120,000 to 150,000 clones, about nine tenths of them singletons. Sequencing was performed on peripheral blood, taken 28 days after the second AZD1222 dose. Receptor source: an adult who received the AZD1222 COVID-19 vaccine.

In DNA form, the CDR3 reads TGTGCCAGTACCCCCGACAGGGGGCAGGGTCAGCCCCAGCATTTT. This sequence encodes CASTPDRGQGQPQHF. The V and J genes are TRBV19 and TRBJ1-5; 10 positions match TRBD1. The CDR3 extends over 15 amino acids. V gave up 7 bases and J gave up 6 bases; unmatched junction bases: 9. From germline, CDR1 is LNHDA and CDR2 SQIVND (reference sequence).

The rearrangement links TRBV6-5 to TRBJ1-1; D gene uncertain. The CDR3 is made up of 12 amino acids. Trimming took 8 bases from V and 1 from J, leaving 8 bases between them. The germline V gene encodes CDR1 MNHEY and CDR2 SVGAGI. This CDR3 reads CASYRGNTEAFF. The DNA for the CDR3 is TGTGCCAGCTACCGGGGGAACACTGAAGCTTTCTTT.

V and J are TRBV12-3 or TRBV12-4 and TRBJ1-4; possible D gene TRBD1, 6 bases. The CDR3 runs 12 residues. V dropped 7 bases and J dropped 10 bases, with 13 bases sitting between them. The CDR3 DNA reads TGTGCCAGCACTCAACAGGGAGGAAAACTGTTTTTT. Amino acids: CASTQQGGKLFF.

CDR3 amino acids: CASSVRQTSTDTQYF. The CDR3 DNA reads as TGCGCCAGCAGCGTAAGACAAACAAGTACAGATACGCAGTATTTT. The chain is built from TRBV5-1 and TRBJ2-3; D remains ambiguous. V lost 4 bases to trimming and J lost 3 bases, with 15 bases between them. This CDR3 region has 15 residues. Per germline, CDR1 SGHRS and CDR2 YFSETQ.

This chain joins TRBV3-1 (or the pseudogene TRBV3-2) and TRBJ2-4; D gene ambiguous. The length of the CDR3 is 15 residues. CDR1 is LGHDT and CDR2 is YNNKEL in the germline V gene (reference sequence). Between the trimmed V and J ends, which lost 3 bases and 0 bases, there was a span of 9 bases. This CDR3 reads CASSHLVGAKNIQYF. CDR3 coding DNA: TGTGCCAGCAGCCATCTTGTGGGAGCCAAAAACATTCAGTACTTC.

The chain uses TRBV10-3 and TRBJ1-5; possibly TRBD1 for D (5 bases). V lost 2 bases to trimming and J lost 2 bases, with 7 bases between them. The CDR3 loop spans 14 amino acids. Germline V CDR1 and CDR2: ENHRY, SYGVKD. The CDR3: CAISEEQGNQPQHF. The CDR3 DNA follows: TGTGCCATCAGTGAGGAACAGGGCAATCAGCCCCAGCATTTT.

The chain carries TRBV5-1 and TRBJ1-1; TRBD1 matches at 9 bases. Germline CDR1 reads SGHRS; CDR2 reads YFSETQ. The ends lost 4 bases at V and 1 base at J; junction bases unmatched: 5. This CDR3 has 15 amino acids. CDR3 loop: CASSVGQGTNTEAFF. The CDR3 nucleotides read TGCGCCAGCAGCGTAGGACAGGGGACGAACACTGAAGCTTTCTTT.

The rearrangement uses TRBV12-3 or TRBV12-4 and TRBJ1-4, with D tentatively TRBD1 (6 bases). With 4 bases removed from V and 9 bases from J, the gap between germline ends came to 12 bases. CDR3 length: 13 amino acids. The CDR3 DNA reads TGTGCCAGCAGTTCCACAGGGATCAAAAAACTGTTTTTT. It is translated as CASSSTGIKKLFF.

The genes are TRBV5-6 and TRBJ2-4; a possible D gene is TRBD1 (5 bases). The germline V gene encodes CDR1 SGHDT and CDR2 YYEEEE. Trimming removed 3 bases from V and 3 bases from J, with 13 bases in between. This CDR3 is built from 15 residues. CDR3 in amino acids: CASSSVRTIKNIQYF. The CDR3 bases are TGTGCCAGCAGCTCCGTCCGGACAATCAAAAACATTCAGTACTTC.

This chain connects TRBV5-1 to TRBJ2-1, with a tentative D call TRBD2 (5 bases). Germline-derived CDR1 and CDR2 are SGHRS and YFSETQ. This CDR3 has 15 amino acids. The ends were cut back, 4 bases at V and 0 bases at J, with 11 bases in the middle. CDR3 residues: CASSPSEGSYNEQFF. In DNA form, the CDR3 reads TGCGCCAGCAGCCCGAGCGAGGGCTCCTACAATGAGCAGTTCTTC.

The chain carries TRBV18 and TRBJ1-6; TRBD1 might be the D (6 bases). Trimming shortened V by 7 bases and J by 10 bases, and 11 bases separated the two germline ends. CDR1 is KGHSH, CDR2 LQKENI, per germline. The CDR3 is made up of 12 amino acids. As DNA, the CDR3 is TGTGCCAGCTGCGACAGGCCGTCACCCCTCCACTTT. Protein product: CASCDRPSPLHF.

In DNA, the CDR3 is TGTGCCAGCAGCGTAGCGGGTTTCTATAATTCACCCCTCCACTTT. Its translation: CASSVAGFYNSPLHF. The rearrangement joins TRBV9 to TRBJ1-6; D not certain. Trimming left V 0 bases short and J 3 bases short, with 7 bases between. CDR3 length: 15 residues. Germline assignment: CDR1 SGDLS and CDR2 YYNGEE. The full variable domain, rest sourced from reference TRBV9 and TRBJ1-6, is DSGVTQTPKHLITATGQRVTLRCSPRSGDLSVYWYQQSLDQGLQFLIQYYNGEERAKGNILERFSAQQFPDLHSELNLSSLELGDSALYFCASSVAGFYNSPLHFGNGTRLTVT.

The rearrangement joins TRBV10-3 to TRBJ2-7; a possible D gene is TRBD2 (6 bases). The V end lost 2 bases, the J end lost 2 bases, and 10 bases lay between the germline ends. Looked up from germline, CDR1 is ENHRY and CDR2 is SYGVKD. CDR3 size: 14 residues. The CDR3 loop reads CAISEGGTAYEQYF. CDR3 sequence (DNA): TGTGCCATCAGTGAGGGAGGGACCGCCTACGAGCAGTACTTC.

This clone was observed a few times. This sequence joins TRBV29-1 and TRBJ2-1, with a weak D call TRBD2 (6 bases). This CDR3 region has 14 residues. Between the trimmed V and J ends, which lost 6 bases and 0 bases, there was a span of 12 bases. In germline, CDR1 is SQVTM, CDR2 ANQGSEA. CDR3 nucleotides: TGCAGCGTCCTCTATAGCGGCTCCTACAATGAGCAGTTCTTC. Translating it yields CSVLYSGSYNEQFF.

The chain employs TRBV7-9 and TRBJ2-1; 9 bases map to TRBD1. This CDR3 spans 13 amino acids. Per germline, CDR1 SEHNR and CDR2 FQNEAQ (reference sequence). The junction had 4 bases not matched to a gene; V was cut back by 1 base and J by 12 bases. The CDR3 DNA is TGTGCCAGCAGCTTAGAACAGGGGGCCGTGCAGTTCTTC. Its protein is CASSLEQGAVQFF.

The V call is TRBV5-1, the J call TRBJ1-6; D gene unclear. Trimming stripped 2 bases from V and 5 bases from J, with 11 bases between. Germline V CDR1 and CDR2: SGHRS, YFSETQ. CDR3 length equals 15 residues. The CDR3 region is CASSLGGRHNSPLHF. Here the CDR3 DNA reads TGCGCCAGCAGCTTAGGTGGCAGGCATAATTCACCCCTCCACTTT.

The genes are TRBV3-1 (or the pseudogene TRBV3-2) and TRBJ1-6; 10 nucleotides agree with TRBD1. Germline V lookup: CDR1 LGHDT, CDR2 YNNKEL (reference sequence). Unmatched junction bases numbered 12, after V lost 4 bases and J lost 9 bases. The CDR3 contains 17 residues. Written as DNA, the CDR3 is TGTGCCAGCAGCCCAGTGGGAGGGACAGGGGAAGGTTCACCCCTCCACTTT. It encodes CASSPVGGTGEGSPLHF.

This chain connects TRBV9 to TRBJ2-3; D possibly corresponds to TRBD1 (5 bases). V lost 0 bases, J lost 0 bases, and 14 bases lay in between. This CDR3 is built from 17 residues. Germline V gives CDR1 SGDLS, CDR2 YYNGEE. CDR3 amino acids: CASSVGGRASSTDTQYF. The DNA of the CDR3 is TGTGCCAGCAGCGTAGGAGGCAGGGCCAGTAGCACAGATACGCAGTATTTT.

The CDR3 region is CASSHRRVIDGYTF. Here the CDR3 DNA reads TGTGCCAGCAGCCACAGGAGGGTGATAGATGGCTACACCTTC. The chain recombines TRBV11-2 with TRBJ1-2; TRBD1 might be the D (5 bases). V gave up 5 bases and J gave up 6 bases, with 16 bases separating them. Germline V lookup: CDR1 SGHAT, CDR2 FQNNGV. The CDR3 sequence is 14 residues long.

This clone has just one count. V usage is TRBV5-1 and J usage is TRBJ2-1; tentatively, D is TRBD1 (6 bases). V was trimmed by 0 bases and J by 2 bases, leaving 9 bases between them. Germline CDR1 reads SGHRS; CDR2 reads YFSETQ. This CDR3 has 15 amino acids. CDR3 sequence reads: CASSLDGGTYNEQFF. In DNA form, the CDR3 reads TGCGCCAGCAGCTTGGATGGGGGCACCTACAATGAGCAGTTCTTC.

V is TRBV7-9 and J is TRBJ2-7; weak D call: TRBD1 (5 bases). CDR3 size: 16 residues. Germline lookup yields CDR1 SEHNR and CDR2 FQNEAQ (reference sequence). Trimming left V 0 bases short and J 0 bases short, with 12 bases between. CDR3 in DNA: TGTGCCAGCAGCTTAGCGCCTGACAGCAGCTCCTACGAGCAGTACTTC. Translation: CASSLAPDSSSYEQYF.

The V call is TRBV19, the J call TRBJ2-2; 8 bases map to TRBD1. In germline, CDR1 is LNHDA, CDR2 SQIVND (reference sequence). Trimming removed 0 bases from V and 2 bases from J; junction bases left unmatched: 8. This CDR3 contains 18 residues. The chain's CDR3 is CASSIEGTGGSNTGELFF. DNA for the CDR3: TGTGCCAGTAGTATAGAGGGGACAGGAGGTAGTAACACCGGGGAGCTGTTTTTT.

The chain joins TRBV5-1 to TRBJ2-2; D might be TRBD1 or TRBD2, each matching 5 bases. V lost 1 base to trimming and J lost 5 bases, with 15 bases between them. This CDR3 contains 16 residues. Per germline, CDR1 SGHRS and CDR2 YFSETQ. The CDR3 reads CASSLQGPGSTGELFF. CDR3 DNA: TGCGCCAGCAGCTTGCAAGGTCCAGGGAGTACCGGGGAGCTGTTTTTT. The full variable domain, in which reference TRBV5-1 and TRBJ2-2 provide the parts outside the CDR3, is KAGVTQTPRYLIKTRGQQVTLSCSPISGHRSVSWYQQTPGQGLQFLFEYFSETQRNKGNFPGRFSGRQFSNSRSEMNVSTLELGDSALYLCASSLQGPGSTGELFFGEGSRLTVL.